The 32 T cell receptor beta chains presented below share a single source sample, sequenced in a study of T-cell reconstitution after alpha-beta-depleted transplantation in children. Unique molecular identifiers tagged the TCRbeta library. TCRdb passed the PCR reads through MiXCR, listing each CDR3 protein once. The sample consists of fewer than 350,000 distinct CDR3 sequences, around a tenth of them appearing once. Source: peripheral blood, taken 180 days after TCRalphabeta/CD19-depleted stem cell transplant. The source of these receptors is a male patient aged 2-9 years who had a stem cell transplant for chronic granulomatous disease, so the T cells may come from the graft donor.

This clonotype showed up many times. The genes are TRBV27 and TRBJ2-7; D unresolved. Looked up from germline, CDR1 is MNHEY and CDR2 is SMNVEV (reference sequence). This CDR3 contains 13 residues. Trimming left V 0 bases short and J 7 bases short, with 10 bases between. The CDR3 here is CASSLSVSSEQYF. Here the CDR3 DNA reads TGTGCCAGCAGTTTATCCGTTTCTAGTGAGCAGTACTTC.

This clonotype was seen at least ten times. This sequence joins TRBV10-2 and TRBJ2-2; D unresolved. Per the germline V gene, CDR1 is WSHSY and CDR2 is SAAADI. The ends were cut back, 7 bases at V and 8 bases at J, with 8 bases in the middle. The CDR3 consists of 11 residues. CDR3 region: CASMAWGELFF. CDR3 DNA sequence: TGCGCCAGCATGGCGTGGGGGGAGCTGTTTTTT.

V gene TRBV14 combines with J gene TRBJ2-5, with no clear D. The CDR3 sequence is 14 residues long. Deletions cut 2 bases from V and 1 base from J, with 8 bases between. The germline CDR1 and CDR2 sequences are SGHDN and FVKESK. The CDR3 is CASSQPRLQETQYF. CDR3 nucleotides: TGTGCCAGCAGCCAACCTAGGCTCCAAGAGACCCAGTACTTC.

This clonotype was seen at least ten times. The chain links TRBV11-2 to TRBJ2-5, with 10 bases matching TRBD1. V shed 5 bases, J shed 4 bases, and the junction held 4 bases outside the gene matches. Germline V CDR1 and CDR2: SGHAT, FQNNGV. The CDR3 consists of 14 residues. Here the CDR3 reads CASSRDRGRETQYF. CDR3 DNA sequence: TGTGCCAGCAGCCGTGACAGGGGGCGAGAGACCCAGTACTTC.

This clonotype was seen many times. This chain joins TRBV5-1 and TRBJ2-3, with 7 bases fitting TRBD1. The CDR3 contains 15 residues. Germline lookup yields CDR1 SGHRS and CDR2 YFSETQ. With V trimmed by 1 base and J by 4 bases, 6 bases remained unmatched. The CDR3 bases are TGCGCCAGCAGCTTGATCGGGACAGCCCCAGATACGCAGTATTTT. Its protein product is CASSLIGTAPDTQYF.

This clonotype has at least ten counts. Here the CDR3 DNA reads TGTGCCAGCAGCCAAGATCCTGAGTACCACTCCTACAATGAGCAGTTCTTC. It translates to CASSQDPEYHSYNEQFF. The rearrangement joins TRBV3-1 to TRBJ2-1, with D uncertain. The CDR3 is 17 residues long. Deletions cut 0 bases from V and 0 bases from J, with 12 bases between. CDR1 is LGHDT and CDR2 is YNNKEL in the germline V gene (reference sequence).

This clonotype showed up many times. The chain is built from TRBV14 and TRBJ2-1, with TRBD1 matching over 10 bases. The CDR3 has 15 amino acids. Trimming cost V 1 base and J 16 bases; bases outside gene matches: 13. Germline V CDR1 and CDR2: SGHDN, FVKESK. The CDR3: CASSQGFPSGQGVFF. CDR3 in DNA: TGTGCCAGCAGCCAAGGATTCCCGTCAGGACAGGGGGTTTTCTTC. The whole variable domain, remainder taken from reference TRBV14 and TRBJ2-1, is EAGVTQFPSHSVIEKGQTVTLRCDPISGHDNLYWYRRVMGKEIKFLLHFVKESKQDESGMPNNRFLAERTGGTYSTLKVQPAELEDSGVYFCASSQGFPSGQGVFFGPGTRLTVL.

This clonotype was detected many times. V and J are TRBV12-3 or TRBV12-4 and TRBJ2-7, with D perhaps matching TRBD1 (6 bases). The CDR3 sequence is 13 residues long. V lost 5 bases and J lost 6, with 14 bases in between. The DNA of the CDR3 is TGTGCCAGCAGTACCACAGGGATCGGCGAGCAGTACTTC. Translation gives CASSTTGIGEQYF.

This clonotype has at least ten counts. The J gene is TRBJ2-3, the V gene TRBV7-9; the match to TRBD2 covers 9 bases. The CDR3 has 15 residues. V gave up 5 bases and J gave up 4 bases; unmatched junction bases: 7. Germline lookup yields CDR1 SEHNR and CDR2 FQNEAQ (reference sequence). CDR3 amino acids: CASSTGLAGPDTQYF. CDR3 nucleotides: TGTGCCAGCAGCACTGGTCTAGCGGGGCCAGATACGCAGTATTTT.

In the case of this clonotype: A much bigger clone sits one base away, suggesting this may be a read error. Lacking the conserved final phenylalanine or tryptophan, this CDR3 likely reflects a read error. The chain employs TRBV12-3 or TRBV12-4 and TRBJ2-7, with unresolved D. V lost 5 bases to trimming and J lost 4 bases, with 9 bases between them. This CDR3 has 12 residues. CDR3 amino acids: CASSADSYEQYL. The CDR3 DNA sequence: TGTGCCAGCAGTGCAGACTCGTACGAGCAGTACCTC.

This chain uses TRBV28 with TRBJ1-2; D unresolved. The ends were cut back, 7 bases at V and 0 bases at J, with 9 bases in the middle. The CDR3 runs 13 residues. Germline V gives CDR1 MDHEN, CDR2 SYDVKM. CDR3 loop: CASKAGTNYGYTF. DNA of the CDR3: TGTGCCAGCAAGGCAGGAACTAACTATGGCTACACCTTC.

This clonotype was recorded at least ten times. The CDR3 is CASSQDRGLSTEAFF. The CDR3 bases are TGCGCCAGCAGCCAAGATAGGGGATTGAGCACTGAAGCTTTCTTT. The rearrangement links TRBV4-3 to TRBJ1-1; D perhaps matches TRBD1 (5 bases). V lost 0 bases and J 4 bases, leaving 12 bases between the germline ends. This CDR3 comprises 15 residues. The germline CDR1 and CDR2 sequences are LGHNA and YSLEER.

The sample holds many counts of this clonotype. The chain is built from TRBV11-3 and TRBJ2-1, with no clear D. The CDR3 spans 14 residues. Trimming stripped 1 base from V and 5 bases from J, with 9 bases between. Germline V lookup: CDR1 SGHNT, CDR2 YENEEA. CDR3 nucleotides: TGTGCCAGCAGCTTAGCGGCACCCGACAATGAGCAGTTCTTC. Translation: CASSLAAPDNEQFF.

CDR3 residues: CASSLGRQGETGELFF. The CDR3 bases are TGTGCCAGCAGCTTAGGACGACAGGGGGAGACCGGGGAGCTGTTTTTT. This chain uses TRBV5-8 with TRBJ2-2; 9 bases align to TRBD1. V lost 2 bases to trimming and J lost 5 bases; unmatched junction nucleotides: 7. Germline V gene data show CDR1 as SGHTS and CDR2 as YDEGEE. This CDR3 has 16 amino acids.

The rearrangement links TRBV28 to TRBJ2-2, with no clear D. Deletions cut 6 bases from V and 1 base from J, with 6 bases between. The CDR3 extends over 13 amino acids. Germline V gene data show CDR1 as MDHEN and CDR2 as SYDVKM. The CDR3 nucleotides are TGTGCCAGCAGAGAAGGGAACACCGGGGAGCTGTTTTTT. The encoded protein is CASREGNTGELFF.

This clonotype was found many times. In DNA form, the CDR3 reads TGCAGTGCTCCCCGAGGGGGGTCGGACGGGGAGCTGTTTTTT. Its translation is CSAPRGGSDGELFF. The rearrangement joins TRBV20-1 to TRBJ2-2; D tentatively reads TRBD1 or TRBD2 (6 bases each). This CDR3 has 14 amino acids. The germline V gene encodes CDR1 DFQATT and CDR2 SNEGSKA (reference sequence). V was clipped by 5 bases and J by 7 bases, with 17 bases between them.

This clonotype has a count of ten or more. The V and J genes are TRBV11-2 and TRBJ2-3; D remains ambiguous. Per germline, CDR1 SGHAT and CDR2 FQNNGV. The CDR3 has 13 residues. V was shortened by 6 bases and J by 2 bases, with 9 bases between the two germline ends. CDR3 amino acids: CASSGIITDTQYF. The CDR3 DNA is TGTGCCAGCAGTGGGATAATCACAGATACGCAGTATTTT.

There are many counts of this clonotype. This chain uses TRBV7-2 with TRBJ2-7; 8 bases map to TRBD1. The V segment lost 6 bases and the J segment 6 bases; nucleotides outside the gene matches: 10. CDR3 length equals 14 residues. In germline, CDR1 is SGHTA, CDR2 FQGNSA. In nucleotides, the CDR3 is TGTGCCAGCAGTTTTTTCGACAGGGGAGGCGAGCAGTACTTC. It codes for CASSFFDRGGEQYF.

To note about this clonotype: This could be a read error, since a much larger clone is one nucleotide away. No conserved phenylalanine or tryptophan is present at the end of the CDR3, so a read error is the likely explanation. This chain joins TRBV9 and TRBJ2-7; 10 bases align to TRBD1. The CDR3 consists of 15 residues. Trimming removed 4 bases from V and 2 bases from J; junction bases left unmatched: 6. CDR1 is SGDLS, CDR2 YYNGEE, per germline. CDR3 sequence: CASSSRDRGAYEQYS. The CDR3, as DNA: TGTGCCAGCAGCTCCCGGGACAGGGGTGCCTACGAGCAGTACTCC.

This clonotype was recorded a few times. The V gene is TRBV7-3, the J gene TRBJ2-2; the D is unclear. CDR1 and CDR2 from the germline V gene are SGHTA and FQGTGA. CDR3 length equals 16 residues. Trimming removed 1 base from V and 0 bases from J, with 9 bases in between. The CDR3 DNA reads TGTGCCAGCAGCTTAATAGGTCCCGCGAACACCGGGGAGCTGTTTTTT. It translates to CASSLIGPANTGELFF.

This clonotype was counted ten times or more. The chain uses TRBV6-2 or TRBV6-3 and TRBJ2-1, with 9 nucleotides matching TRBD2. The trim removed 5 bases at V and 3 bases at J, leaving 8 bases unmatched. Germline CDR1 and CDR2: MNHEY and SVGEGT. The CDR3 is made up of 16 amino acids. The CDR3 nucleotides are TGTGCCAGCAGTGACCAAACTAGCGGGTACTACAATGAGCAGTTCTTC. Translation gives CASSDQTSGYYNEQFF.

Details on this clonotype: A much larger clone sits a single nucleotide away, making a read error possible. The chain employs TRBV4-3 and TRBJ2-5; the D gene is possibly TRBD2 (5 bases). Germline CDR1 LGHNA, CDR2 YSLEER. CDR3 length equals 13 residues. The CDR3: CASSPGLQEPQYF. As DNA, the CDR3 is TGCGCCAGCAGCCCCGGACTCCAAGAGCCCCAGTACTTC.

This clonotype was found many times. The rearrangement links TRBV12-3 or TRBV12-4 to TRBJ2-5; 7 bases align to TRBD2. The CDR3 has 16 residues. V was clipped by 4 bases and J by 1 base; unmatched bases: 9. The CDR3, as DNA: TGTGCCAGCAGTTCGCCTCTCGGGGGGTTCCAAGAGACCCAGTACTTC. It specifies CASSSPLGGFQETQYF.

This chain joins TRBV30 and TRBJ1-1, with a possible D match to TRBD1 (5 bases). Germline V gene sequence: CDR1 GTSNPN, CDR2 SVGIG (reference sequence). V shed 0 bases and J shed 11 bases, with 10 bases lying between them. The CDR3 has 11 amino acids. CDR3 loop: CAWSVGGGAFF. The CDR3 DNA is TGTGCCTGGAGTGTTGGGGGGGGGGCTTTCTTT.

Many counts were recorded for this clonotype. This rearrangement joins TRBV7-3 to TRBJ2-1; D gene ambiguous. The V gene lost 4 bases and the J gene lost 10 bases, with 11 bases spanning the gap. Per the germline V gene, CDR1 is SGHTA and CDR2 is FQGTGA. This CDR3 contains 12 residues. The CDR3 bases are TGTGCCAGCAGCTCGGGTAAAGCCGAGCAGTTCTTC. As protein: CASSSGKAEQFF.

Ten or more counts support this clonotype. The chain joins TRBV18 to TRBJ1-2, with TRBD1 identical over 7 bases. Germline V gene data show CDR1 as KGHSH and CDR2 as LQKENI. This CDR3 has 13 residues. The trim removed 3 bases at V and 6 bases at J, leaving 4 bases unmatched. DNA for the CDR3: TGTGCCAGCTCACCGACAGGGTATAATGGCTACACCTTC. Translation gives CASSPTGYNGYTF. Full variable domain (missing parts from reference TRBV18 and TRBJ1-2): NAGVMQNPRHLVRRRGQEARLRCSPMKGHSHVYWYRQLPEEGLKFMVYLQKENIIDESGMPKERFSAEFPKEGPSILRIQQVVRGDSAAYFCASSPTGYNGYTFGSGTRLTVV.

This clonotype was counted many times. The rearrangement joins TRBV4-3 to TRBJ1-5; D might be TRBD1 (6 bases). Trimming removed 1 base from V and 4 bases from J, with 11 bases in between. The germline V gene encodes CDR1 LGHNA and CDR2 YSLEER. The CDR3 length is 15 residues. The CDR3 DNA is TGCGCCAGCAGCCAAGGGACACAGGGAAATCAGCCCCAGCATTTT. Translating gives CASSQGTQGNQPQHF.

In this sample, this clonotype turned up many times. This rearrangement joins TRBV29-1 to TRBJ2-7, with a tentative D call TRBD1 (6 bases). V was shortened by 5 bases and J by 2 bases, with 13 bases between the two germline ends. This CDR3 contains 13 residues. Germline V gene lookup returns CDR1 SQVTM and CDR2 ANQGSEA. As DNA, the CDR3 is TGCAGCGTTCTCGGGACACGAACCTACGAGCAGTACTTC. As protein: CSVLGTRTYEQYF.

This clonotype has at least ten counts. This chain uses TRBV20-1 with TRBJ2-3; D tentatively reads TRBD1 or TRBD2 (6 bases each). Germline V gene sequence: CDR1 DFQATT, CDR2 SNEGSKA (reference sequence). Trimming took 0 bases from V and 3 from J, leaving 10 bases between them. The CDR3 is 14 amino acids. CDR3 sequence (DNA): TGCAGTGCTAGAGAAGGGGGGCCTACAGATACGCAGTATTTT. Translated, it gives CSAREGGPTDTQYF.

About this clonotype: Given a much more abundant clone one base away, this may be a read error. The rearrangement uses TRBV14 and TRBJ2-3, with a possible D match to TRBD1 (5 bases). Per the germline V gene, CDR1 is SGHDN and CDR2 is FVKESK. This CDR3 region has 13 residues. CDR3 region: CASSLIMTVTQYF. The CDR3, as DNA: TGTGCCAGCAGCCTTATCATGACAGTTACGCAGTATTTT.

This clonotype has ten or more counts. The chain couples TRBV12-3 or TRBV12-4 to TRBJ2-7; D gene ambiguous. The CDR3 spans 13 residues. With 7 bases removed from V and 0 bases from J, the gap between germline ends came to 10 bases. The CDR3 spells CASTPLNSYEQYF. In DNA, the CDR3 is TGTGCCAGCACCCCTCTCAACTCCTACGAGCAGTACTTC.

This clonotype occurred many times. The chain employs TRBV21-1 and TRBJ1-6; the table's TRBD1 call for D was not verified on the DNA. TRBV21-1 counts as a pseudogene. The CDR3 consists of 20 residues. CDR3 amino acids: CASSKGPGTGIYRYNSPLHF. CDR3 DNA: TGTGCCAGCAGCAAAGGCCCCGGGACAGGGATATACAGATATAATTCACCCCTCCACTTT.